This TCR beta chain stems from a study of response to subunit inactivated influenza vaccine. The sample holds a few counts of this clonotype. As yet, its antigen is unknown. The study, taken as a whole, reports: Authors suggested each seasonal influenza vaccination recruits few new T cells.

The CDR3 is made up of 13 amino acids. Trimming cost V 7 bases and J 0 bases, with 9 bases left between them. Germline CDR1 and CDR2: SGHRS and YFSETQ. MiXCR, applied by TCRdb to the RT-PCR reads, yields one record per CDR3 protein. The repertoire holds 710,000 or so distinct CDR3 sequences, with approximately 14% as singletons. The V and J genes are TRBV5-1 and TRBJ2-3; D remains unclear. This sample comprised PBMCs from blood, obtained 11 to 12 days after vaccination. The receptor comes from a man aged 50-59 years who received an inactivated influenza vaccine. Written as DNA, the CDR3 is TGCGCCAGCGGGCAGGCTAGCACAGATACGCAGTATTTT. As protein: CASGQASTDTQYF.